The clone carrying this T cell receptor (beta chain) was seen ten or more times. This CDR3 spans 14 amino acids. The germline V gene has CDR1 SGHDN and CDR2 FVKESK. V shed 1 base and J shed 7 bases, with 11 bases lying between them. These data belong to a study of neurological immune-mediated disorders. TCRdb ran MiXCR on the 5' RACE reads and lists one entry per CDR3 protein. The repertoire consists of about 60,000 distinct CDR3 sequences, with roughly 4.3% occurring once and the leading ten covering approximately 2.8%. The sample was PBMCs. This chain uses TRBV14 with TRBJ2-1, with D unclear. The TCR comes from a man aged 50 to 60 with multiple sclerosis. The CDR3: CASSQARLGNEQFF. The DNA for the CDR3 is TGTGCCAGCAGCCAAGCCCGACTGGGGAATGAGCAGTTCTTC.